This T cell receptor beta chain was recovered during a study of blood T cell repertoires in COVID-19. Study as a whole: T cells, B-cell-depleted T cells, or PBMCs provided the cDNA or gDNA that served as material.

The protocol was immunoSEQ multiplex PCR, while the TCRdb copy is restricted to in-frame clones and leaves out a portion. The sample yields approximately 390,000 clones, 85% to 90% seen once. The V end lost 8 bases, the J end lost 6 bases, and 16 bases lay between the germline ends. CDR1 is LNHDA and CDR2 is SQIVND in the germline V gene (reference sequence). This CDR3 contains 14 residues. This receptor was taken from a man between 18 and 29 years old with active or convalescent COVID-19. The chain combines TRBV19 with TRBJ1-4; D not resolved. The sequenced sample consisted of peripheral blood. The CDR3 loop is CASSGIPWDEKLFF. Written as DNA, the CDR3 is TGTGCCAGTTCAGGCATCCCTTGGGATGAAAAACTGTTTTTT.